The clone carrying this T cell receptor beta chain was observed a handful of times. These data are taken from a study of blood T cell repertoires in COVID-19. Background on the study: From the United States, Italy and Spain came samples of acute and convalescent COVID-19.

The data were produced by immunoSEQ multiplex PCR, yet TCRdb's version contains in-frame clones alone and is incomplete. The sample lists about 130,000 clones; about four fifths were seen once. The CDR3 runs to 14 residues. The junction had 9 bases not matched to a gene; V was cut back by 5 bases and J by 7 bases. The germline V gene has CDR1 SNHLY and CDR2 FYNNEI. This sequence originates from a woman of 80 years or more with acute or convalescent COVID-19. The source material was peripheral blood. The V and J genes are TRBV2 and TRBJ1-2; 8 nucleotides match TRBD1. DNA of the CDR3: TGTGCCAGCAGTCCTTTGACAGGGGACGTTGGCTACACCTTC. Residues: CASSPLTGDVGYTF.